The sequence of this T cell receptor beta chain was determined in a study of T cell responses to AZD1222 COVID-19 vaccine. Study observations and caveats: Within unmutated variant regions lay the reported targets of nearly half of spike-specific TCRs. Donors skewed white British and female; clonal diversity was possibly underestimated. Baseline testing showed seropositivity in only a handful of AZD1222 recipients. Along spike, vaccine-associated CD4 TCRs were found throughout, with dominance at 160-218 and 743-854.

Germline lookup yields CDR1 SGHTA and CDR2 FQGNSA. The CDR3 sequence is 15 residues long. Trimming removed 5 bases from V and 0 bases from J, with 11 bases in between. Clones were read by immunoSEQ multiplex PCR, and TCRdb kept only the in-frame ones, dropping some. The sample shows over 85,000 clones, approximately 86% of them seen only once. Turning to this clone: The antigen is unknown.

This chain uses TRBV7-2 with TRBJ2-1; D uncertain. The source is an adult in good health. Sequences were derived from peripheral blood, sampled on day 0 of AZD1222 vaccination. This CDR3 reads CASSIDGSSYNEQFF. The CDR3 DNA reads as TGTGCCAGCAGCATAGACGGAAGCTCCTACAATGAGCAGTTCTTC. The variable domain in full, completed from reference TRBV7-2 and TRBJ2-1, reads GAGVSQSPSNKVTEKGKDVELRCDPISGHTALYWYRQSLGQGLEFLIYFQGNSAPDKSGLPSDRFSAERTGGSVSTLTIQRTQQEDSAVYLCASSIDGSSYNEQFFGPGTRLTVL.